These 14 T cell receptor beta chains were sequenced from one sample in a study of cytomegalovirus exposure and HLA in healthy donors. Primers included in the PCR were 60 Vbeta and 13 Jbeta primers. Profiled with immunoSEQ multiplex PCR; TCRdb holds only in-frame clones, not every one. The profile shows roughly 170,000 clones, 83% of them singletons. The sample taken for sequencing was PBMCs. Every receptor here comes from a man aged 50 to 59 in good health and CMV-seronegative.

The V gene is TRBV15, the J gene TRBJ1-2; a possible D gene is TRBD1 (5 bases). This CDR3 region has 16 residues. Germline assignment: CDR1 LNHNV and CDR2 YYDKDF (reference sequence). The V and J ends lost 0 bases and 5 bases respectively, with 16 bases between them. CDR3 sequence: CATSRDRLGEGYGYTF. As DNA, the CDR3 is TGTGCCACCAGCAGAGATCGTCTAGGGGAAGGGTATGGCTACACCTTC.

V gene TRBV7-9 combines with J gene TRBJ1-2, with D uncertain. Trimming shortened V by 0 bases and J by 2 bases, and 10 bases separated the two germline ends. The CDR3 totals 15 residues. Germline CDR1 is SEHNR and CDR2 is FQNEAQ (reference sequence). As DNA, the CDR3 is TGTGCCAGCAGCTTAGCGGAGATTCCAAACTATGGCTACACCTTC. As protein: CASSLAEIPNYGYTF.

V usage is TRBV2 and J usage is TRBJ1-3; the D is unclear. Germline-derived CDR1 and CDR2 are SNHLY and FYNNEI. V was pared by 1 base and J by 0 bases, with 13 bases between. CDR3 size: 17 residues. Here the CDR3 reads CASSEEEVISSGNTIYF. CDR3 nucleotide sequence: TGTGCCAGCAGTGAAGAGGAGGTAATCAGCTCTGGAAACACCATATATTTT.

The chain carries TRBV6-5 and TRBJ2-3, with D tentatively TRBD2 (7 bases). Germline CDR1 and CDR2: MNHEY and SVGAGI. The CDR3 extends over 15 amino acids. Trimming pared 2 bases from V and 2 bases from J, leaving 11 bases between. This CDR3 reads CASSYAGASTDTQYF. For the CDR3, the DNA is TGTGCCAGCAGTTACGCGGGGGCTTCCACAGATACGCAGTATTTT.

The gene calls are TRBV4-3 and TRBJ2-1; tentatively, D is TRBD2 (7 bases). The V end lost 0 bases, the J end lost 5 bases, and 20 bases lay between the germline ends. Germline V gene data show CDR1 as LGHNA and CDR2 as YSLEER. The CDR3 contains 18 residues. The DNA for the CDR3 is TGCGCCAGCAGCCAAGATTGGGTGGGGGGGCTAGCCGACAATGAGCAGTTCTTC. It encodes CASSQDWVGGLADNEQFF.

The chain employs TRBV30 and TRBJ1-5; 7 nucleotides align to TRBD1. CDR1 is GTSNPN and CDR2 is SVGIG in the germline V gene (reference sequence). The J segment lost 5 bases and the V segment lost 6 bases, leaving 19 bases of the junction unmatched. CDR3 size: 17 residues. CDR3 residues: CACHPLCRDRADQPQHF. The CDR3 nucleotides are TGTGCCTGCCATCCATTGTGCCGCGACAGGGCCGATCAGCCCCAGCATTTT.

The CDR3 spells CASSLVPPGLEGEQFF. Written as DNA, the CDR3 is TGCGCCAGCAGCTTGGTCCCCCCCGGTCTAGAAGGTGAGCAGTTCTTC. The chain couples TRBV5-1 to TRBJ2-1, with D hard to call. V was trimmed by 0 bases and J by 9 bases, leaving 19 bases between them. Germline assignment: CDR1 SGHRS and CDR2 YFSETQ. The CDR3 is made up of 16 amino acids.

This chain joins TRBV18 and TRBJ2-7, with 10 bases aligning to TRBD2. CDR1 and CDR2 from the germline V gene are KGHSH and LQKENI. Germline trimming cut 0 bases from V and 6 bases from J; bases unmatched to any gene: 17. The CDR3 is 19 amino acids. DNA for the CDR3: TGTGCCAGCTCACCACCGCGATCCCAAAGCGGGAGGGCCTCTCTCGAGCAGTACTTC. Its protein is CASSPPRSQSGRASLEQYF.

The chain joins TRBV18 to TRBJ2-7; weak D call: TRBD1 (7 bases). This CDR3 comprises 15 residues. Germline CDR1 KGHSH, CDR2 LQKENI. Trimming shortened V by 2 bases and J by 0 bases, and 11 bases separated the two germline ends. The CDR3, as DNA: TGTGCCAGCTCACCAAGGCGGGACAGCTCCTACGAGCAGTACTTC. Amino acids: CASSPRRDSSYEQYF.

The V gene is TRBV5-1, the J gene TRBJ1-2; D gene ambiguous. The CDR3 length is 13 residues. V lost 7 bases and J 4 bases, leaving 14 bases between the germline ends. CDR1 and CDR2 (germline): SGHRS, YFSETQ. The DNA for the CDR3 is TGCGCCAGCGACCCCGGAGATGGCTATGGCTACACCTTC. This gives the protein CASDPGDGYGYTF.

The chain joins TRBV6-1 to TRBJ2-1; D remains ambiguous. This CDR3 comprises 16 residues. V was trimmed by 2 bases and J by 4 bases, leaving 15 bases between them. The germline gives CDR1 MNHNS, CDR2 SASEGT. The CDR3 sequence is CASSEWASLPYNEQFF. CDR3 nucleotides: TGTGCCAGCAGTGAATGGGCCTCGTTACCTTACAATGAGCAGTTCTTC.

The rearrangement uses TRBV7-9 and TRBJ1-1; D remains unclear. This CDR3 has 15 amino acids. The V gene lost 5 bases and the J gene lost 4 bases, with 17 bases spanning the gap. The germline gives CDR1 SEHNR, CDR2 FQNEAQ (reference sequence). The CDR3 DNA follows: TGTGCCAGCAGCCTAACCCGGACGGAGGCCACTGAAGCTTTCTTT. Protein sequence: CASSLTRTEATEAFF.

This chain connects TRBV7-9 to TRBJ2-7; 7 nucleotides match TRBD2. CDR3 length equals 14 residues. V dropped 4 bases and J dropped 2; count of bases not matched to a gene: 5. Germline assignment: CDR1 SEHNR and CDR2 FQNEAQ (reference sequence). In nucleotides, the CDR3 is TGTGCCAGCAGCTCCACGGGGGGAACCTACGAGCAGTACTTC. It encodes CASSSTGGTYEQYF.

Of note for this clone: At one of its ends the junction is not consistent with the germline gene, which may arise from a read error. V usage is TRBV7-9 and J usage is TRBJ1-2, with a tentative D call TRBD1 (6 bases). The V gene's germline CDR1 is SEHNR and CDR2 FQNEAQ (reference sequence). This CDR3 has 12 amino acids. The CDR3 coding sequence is TGTTCCAGCAGCTTCGCCCAGGGGAGCTACACCTTC. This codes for CSSSFAQGSYTF.